The 17 T cell receptor beta chains listed next were all sequenced from one sample in a study of T cell changes during pregnancy in multiple sclerosis. TCRdb keeps only in-frame clones here, not all; method: immunoSEQ multiplex PCR. The data contain under 50,000 clones, approximately 90% of them singletons. The sample was CD8+ T cells from peripheral blood mononuclear cells, taken in the second trimester of pregnancy. All receptors come from a female donor with multiple sclerosis, enrolled in a pregnancy study.

V is TRBV4-3 and J is TRBJ2-1; TRBD2 agrees at 11 bases. After removal of 0 bases from V and 4 bases from J, the junction contained 2 bases not matched to a gene. This CDR3 has 16 residues. CDR1 and CDR2 (germline): LGHNA, YSLEER. CDR3 sequence: CASSQDLAGGYNEQFF. CDR3 DNA sequence: TGCGCCAGCAGCCAAGATCTAGCGGGGGGATACAATGAGCAGTTCTTC.

CDR3 nucleotide sequence: TGTGCCAGCAGCCCCGGGGGAAGAGTCACAGATACGCAGTATTTT. Its translation is CASSPGGRVTDTQYF. The genes are TRBV7-3 and TRBJ2-3, with D possibly being TRBD2 (6 bases). This CDR3 spans 15 amino acids. Germline V CDR1 and CDR2: SGHTA, FQGTGA. V lost 5 bases and J 2 bases, leaving 14 bases between the germline ends. Drawing the rest from reference TRBV7-3 and TRBJ2-3, the complete variable domain is GAGVSQTPSNKVTEKGKYVELRCDPISGHTALYWYRQSLGQGPEFLIYFQGTGAADDSGLPNDRFFAVRPEGSVSTLKIQRTERGDSAVYLCASSPGGRVTDTQYFGPGTRLTVL.

V gene TRBV4-3 combines with J gene TRBJ2-2; D is possibly TRBD2 (5 bases). CDR1 LGHNA and CDR2 YSLEER come from the germline V gene. This CDR3 comprises 14 residues. Between the trimmed V and J ends, which lost 4 bases and 6 bases, there was a span of 12 bases. The CDR3 DNA reads TGCGCCAGCAGCCTACTCTCGCGGGCCGGGGAGCTGTTTTTT. It specifies CASSLLSRAGELFF.

This chain uses TRBV6-1 with TRBJ1-1, with TRBD1 as a possible D gene (5 bases). Between the trimmed V and J ends, which lost 4 bases and 8 bases, there was a span of 20 bases. Germline assignment: CDR1 MNHNS and CDR2 SASEGT. The CDR3 length is 15 residues. The CDR3 loop reads CASSATVGGGSEAFF. The CDR3 bases are TGTGCCAGCAGTGCCACCGTGGGGGGAGGTTCGGAAGCTTTCTTT.

The V gene is TRBV25-1, the J gene TRBJ2-3; 10 positions agree with TRBD2. Germline values: CDR1 MGHDK, CDR2 SYGVNS. The CDR3 consists of 15 residues. The V segment lost 3 bases and the J segment 6 bases; nucleotides outside the gene matches: 6. The CDR3 spells CASSDLGTSADTQYF. The CDR3 DNA reads TGTGCCAGCAGTGATTTAGGGACTAGCGCGGATACGCAGTATTTT. Supplemented by reference TRBV25-1 and TRBJ2-3, the full variable domain reads EADIYQTPRYLVIGTGKKITLECSQTMGHDKMYWYQQDPGMELHLIHYSYGVNSTEKGDLSSESTVSRIRTEHFPLTLESARPSHTSQYLCASSDLGTSADTQYFGPGTRLTVL.

This clone has only one observation. The rearrangement uses TRBV6-6 and TRBJ1-6; 9 nucleotides agree with TRBD1. V lost 8 bases, J lost 7 bases, and 3 bases stayed unmatched. Germline CDR1 reads MNHNY; CDR2 reads SVGAGI (reference sequence). The CDR3 totals 13 residues. The CDR3 region is CASSGTGNSPLHF. The CDR3 region has the DNA TGTGCCAGCTCCGGGACAGGGAATTCACCCCTCCACTTT.

The rearrangement joins TRBV13 to TRBJ1-1, with 7 bases identical to TRBD1. Trimming removed 5 bases from V and 0 bases from J; junction bases left unmatched: 0. The CDR3 is 13 residues long. Germline V gene data show CDR1 as PRHDT and CDR2 as FYEKMQ (reference sequence). The CDR3, as DNA: TGTGCCAGCAGCGGGACAGTGAACACTGAAGCTTTCTTT. This gives the protein CASSGTVNTEAFF.

V is TRBV18 and J is TRBJ2-7; TRBD2 matches 9 bases. V shed 3 bases, J shed 3 bases, and the junction held 0 bases outside the gene matches. CDR1 is KGHSH, CDR2 LQKENI, per germline. CDR3 size: 13 residues. CDR3 protein: CASSPSGSYEQYF. The CDR3 bases are TGTGCCAGCTCACCTAGCGGGAGCTACGAGCAGTACTTC.

The chain joins TRBV11-2 to TRBJ2-1, with 9 nucleotides matching TRBD2. The CDR3 has 14 residues. Germline V gene data show CDR1 as SGHAT and CDR2 as FQNNGV. V was pared by 3 bases and J by 8 bases, with 5 bases of the junction left unmatched. CDR3 residues: CASSLAGGPYEQFF. The CDR3 DNA sequence: TGTGCCAGCAGCTTGGCGGGGGGGCCCTATGAGCAGTTCTTC.

The chain is built from TRBV19 and TRBJ1-1; possibly TRBD1 for D (6 bases). CDR1 and CDR2 (germline): LNHDA, SQIVND (reference sequence). This CDR3 has 14 amino acids. V shed 6 bases and J shed 4 bases, with 15 bases lying between them. The CDR3 sequence: CASRPGQSGTEAFF. CDR3 nucleotides: TGTGCCAGTAGGCCGGGACAAAGTGGCACTGAAGCTTTCTTT.

The CDR3 region is CAWLGQGGSPLHF. CDR3 DNA: TGTGCCTGGCTCGGACAGGGTGGTTCACCCCTCCACTTT. This chain joins TRBV30 and TRBJ1-6; TRBD1 aligns across 8 bases. Trimming took 5 bases from V and 9 from J; bases not matched to a gene: 6. Germline CDR1 and CDR2: GTSNPN and SVGIG (reference sequence). The CDR3 spans 13 residues.

V is TRBV7-9 and J is TRBJ1-1; 7 bases fit TRBD1. V gave up 9 bases and J gave up 6 bases; unmatched junction bases: 7. From germline, CDR1 is SEHNR and CDR2 FQNEAQ (reference sequence). This CDR3 contains 12 residues. CDR3 in amino acids: CASEGQGAEAFF. CDR3 bases: TGTGCCAGTGAGGGGCAGGGGGCTGAAGCTTTCTTT.

Comment on this clone: Different DNA sequences within this sample yield the same CDR3. The V call is TRBV7-9, the J call TRBJ1-1; D is unresolved. The CDR3 is 13 residues long. The germline CDR1 and CDR2 sequences are SEHNR and FQNEAQ (reference sequence). V lost 6 bases, J lost 1 base, and 9 bases lay in between. CDR3 bases: TGTGCCAGCAGTCTTGGAGCGAACACTGAAGCTTTCTTT. Protein: CASSLGANTEAFF.

V is TRBV4-2 and J is TRBJ2-1, with D perhaps matching TRBD2 (5 bases). This CDR3 contains 14 residues. With 0 bases removed from V and 9 bases from J, the gap between germline ends came to 12 bases. Germline loops: CDR1 LGHNA, CDR2 YNFKEQ. CDR3 amino acids: CASSQEASSGEQFF. CDR3 nucleotide sequence: TGTGCCAGCAGCCAAGAAGCGTCCAGCGGTGAGCAGTTCTTC.

This clone turned up a few times. V is TRBV9 and J is TRBJ1-3; perhaps TRBD1 as D (5 bases). Germline values: CDR1 SGDLS, CDR2 YYNGEE. This CDR3 is built from 15 residues. Trimming removed 2 bases at V and 1 base at J, with 10 bases between. The CDR3 reads CASSVWGDSGNTIYF. CDR3 in DNA: TGTGCCAGCAGCGTGTGGGGGGATTCTGGAAACACCATATATTTT.

The chain is built from TRBV9 and TRBJ2-3; 10 bases are a match to TRBD2. This CDR3 has 17 amino acids. J lost 5 bases, V lost 0 bases, and 9 bases had no gene match. Germline CDR1 reads SGDLS; CDR2 reads YYNGEE. This CDR3 reads CASSVEVAGGLLDTQYF. The CDR3 DNA is TGTGCCAGCAGCGTAGAGGTAGCGGGGGGTCTGTTAGATACGCAGTATTTT.

This chain joins TRBV12-5 and TRBJ2-5; TRBD1 matches 7 bases. This CDR3 contains 12 residues. V gave up 6 bases and J gave up 6 bases; unmatched junction bases: 4. The germline V gene has CDR1 LGHNT and CDR2 FRNRAP. The CDR3 spells CASGEGQQTQYF. In DNA form, the CDR3 reads TGTGCTAGTGGCGAGGGACAGCAGACCCAGTACTTC.